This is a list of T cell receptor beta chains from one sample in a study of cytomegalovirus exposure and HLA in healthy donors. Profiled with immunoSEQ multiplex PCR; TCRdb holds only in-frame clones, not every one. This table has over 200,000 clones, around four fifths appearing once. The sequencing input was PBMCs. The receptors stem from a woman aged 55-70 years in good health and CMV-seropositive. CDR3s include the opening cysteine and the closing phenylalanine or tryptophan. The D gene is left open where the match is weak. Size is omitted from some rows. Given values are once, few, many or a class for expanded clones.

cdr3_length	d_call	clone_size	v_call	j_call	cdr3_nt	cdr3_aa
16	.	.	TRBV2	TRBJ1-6	TGTGCCAGCAGTGAATTTCAGGGCACCTATAATTCACCCCTCCACTTT	CASSEFQGTYNSPLHF
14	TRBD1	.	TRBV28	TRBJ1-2	TGTGCCAGCAGTTTAGGGACAGGGGTGGGTGGCTACACCTTC	CASSLGTGVGGYTF
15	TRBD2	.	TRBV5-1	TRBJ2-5	TGCGCCAGCAGCGGGGGACTAGTGGGGCAGGAGACCCAGTACTTC	CASSGGLVGQETQYF
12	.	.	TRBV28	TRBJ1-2	TGTGCCAGCAGTTGGGCGGGGCATGGCTACACCTTC	CASSWAGHGYTF
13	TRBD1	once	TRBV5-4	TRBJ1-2	TGTGCCAGCAGCCGGGACAGGCTTTATGGCTACACCTTC	CASSRDRLYGYTF
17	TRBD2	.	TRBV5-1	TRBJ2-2	TGCGCCAGCAGCCGATCCGGGGCGGGAGGCCAAGCCGGGGAGCTGTTTTTT	CASSRSGAGGQAGELFF
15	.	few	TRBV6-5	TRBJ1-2	TGTGCCAGCAGTCCACGCCGGGAGCCGGGCTATGGCTACACCTTC	CASSPRREPGYGYTF
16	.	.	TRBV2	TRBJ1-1	TGTGCCAGCAGCACACGACGGGGGGCACTGAACACTGAAGCTTTCTTT	CASSTRRGALNTEAFF
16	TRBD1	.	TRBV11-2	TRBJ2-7	TGTGCCAGCAGTTTCAAAGTCGGGACAGGGGGCGGCGAGCAGTACTTC	CASSFKVGTGGGEQYF
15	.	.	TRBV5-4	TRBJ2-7	TGTGCCAGCAGCGGACCCGACAGGAGCTCCTACGAGCAGTACTTC	CASSGPDRSSYEQYF
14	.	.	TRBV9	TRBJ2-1	TGTGCCAGCAAGGAGGATGAGACCTACAATGAGCAGTTCTTC	CASKEDETYNEQFF
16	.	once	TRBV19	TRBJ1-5	TGTGCCAGTAGTATAGACGGACAGTGGCTAGGGCAGCCCCAGCATTTT	CASSIDGQWLGQPQHF
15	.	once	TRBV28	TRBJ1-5	TGTGCCAGCAGTTTAATTGACACCAGCAATCAGCCCCAGCATTTT	CASSLIDTSNQPQHF
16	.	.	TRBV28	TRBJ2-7	TGTGCCAGCAGTCCCGGGGGGCGGGGGCGTTCCTACGAGCAGTACTTC	CASSPGGRGRSYEQYF
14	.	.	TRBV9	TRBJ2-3	TGTGCCAGCAGCGGAAGGGTGGGAGCGGATACGCAGTATTTT	CASSGRVGADTQYF
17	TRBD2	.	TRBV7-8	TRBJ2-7	TGTGCCAGCAGCTTATTCTCACTAGCGGGTGCCTCCTACGAGCAGTACTTC	CASSLFSLAGASYEQYF
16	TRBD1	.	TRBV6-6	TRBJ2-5	TGTGCCAGCAGGGGGCCGGGACAGGGGAGAGGAGAGACCCAGTACTTC	CASRGPGQGRGETQYF
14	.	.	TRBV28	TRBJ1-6	TGTGCCAGCAGTTTAGGCCATAATAATTCACCCCTCCACTTT	CASSLGHNNSPLHF
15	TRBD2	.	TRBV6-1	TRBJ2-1	TGTGCCAGCAGTGAAACCTTAGCGGGAGACTATGAGCAGTTCTTC	CASSETLAGDYEQFF
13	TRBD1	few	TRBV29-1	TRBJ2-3	TGCAGCGGCAGACAGGGGTACACAGATACGCAGTATTTT	CSGRQGYTDTQYF
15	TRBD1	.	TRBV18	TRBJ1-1	TGTGTCAGCTCACCCACCTCTGATAGGGGGCCCGAAGCTTTCTTT	CVSSPTSDRGPEAFF
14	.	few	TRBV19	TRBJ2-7	TGTGCCAGTAGTTGGAGGGCAGAAAGCTACGAGCAGTACTTC	CASSWRAESYEQYF
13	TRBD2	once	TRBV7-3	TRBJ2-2	TGTGCCAGCAGCTCCCTAGCGGGCGGGGAGCTGTTTTTT	CASSSLAGGELFF
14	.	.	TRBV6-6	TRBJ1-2	TGTGCCAGCAGTTACCCCGGAGGTAACTATGGCTACACCTTC	CASSYPGGNYGYTF
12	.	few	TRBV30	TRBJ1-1	TGTGCCTGGAGCCCGAGGGGAGGGAAAGCTTTCTTT	CAWSPRGGKAFF
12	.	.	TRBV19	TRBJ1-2	TGTGCCAGTGGGACTCGGGGCTATGGCTACACCTTC	CASGTRGYGYTF
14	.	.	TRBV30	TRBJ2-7	TGTGCCTGGGGAATGGGGCGATGGTCCTACGAGCAGTACTTC	CAWGMGRWSYEQYF
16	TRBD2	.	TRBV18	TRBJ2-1	TGTGCCAGCTCACCTTCTCTTCCTAGCGGGACGAATGAGCAGTTCTTC	CASSPSLPSGTNEQFF
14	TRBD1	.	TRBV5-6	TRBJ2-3	TGTGCCAGCAGCGAGACAGGGGCTAGAGATACGCAGTATTTT	CASSETGARDTQYF
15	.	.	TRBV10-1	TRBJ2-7	TGCGCCAGCAGTGAGTTGGGTGGGGGGACCTACGAGCAGTACTTC	CASSELGGGTYEQYF
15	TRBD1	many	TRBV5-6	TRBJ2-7	TGTGCCAGCAGCTTTCCGGGACAGGGGCCCGACGAGCAGTACTTC	CASSFPGQGPDEQYF
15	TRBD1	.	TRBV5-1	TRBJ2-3	TGCGCCAGCAGCAGTACAGGGGGGTTGGCAGATACGCAGTATTTT	CASSSTGGLADTQYF
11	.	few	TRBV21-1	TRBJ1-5	TGTGCTTGCTCGGGAAATCAGCCCCAGCATTTT	CACSGNQPQHF
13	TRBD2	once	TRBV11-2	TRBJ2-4	TGTGCCAGCAGCTTCTCGGGAGGAAACATTCAGTACTTC	CASSFSGGNIQYF